This TCR beta chain was captured in a study of blood T cell repertoires in COVID-19. The wider study: The United States, Italy and Spain provided the acute and convalescent COVID-19 samples. The cDNA or gDNA used as material had been derived from T cells, B-cell-depleted T cells, or PBMCs.

Germline assignment: CDR1 SGDLS and CDR2 YYNGEE. Trimming cost V 9 bases and J 5 bases, with 22 bases left between them. The CDR3 length is 15 residues. In the authors' methods: For nucleated cells, counts were estimated from reference gene primer amplification. TCRdb's copy holds only in-frame clones and misses some; the assay was immunoSEQ multiplex PCR. The DNA gave D and trimming, while V, J and clone size come from that table. Among about 110,000 clones listed, more than 70% were seen once. The sample consisted of peripheral blood. This TCR was recovered from a human donor in a cohort sampled during active COVID-19. The chain couples TRBV9 to TRBJ2-3; D is perhaps TRBD1 (6 bases). The CDR3 here is CATSRDTGVGDTQYF. CDR3 nucleotide sequence: TGTGCCACTTCACGGGACACAGGCGTTGGAGATACGCAGTATTTT. The full variable domain, rest sourced from reference TRBV9 and TRBJ2-3, is DSGVTQTPKHLITATGQRVTLRCSPRSGDLSVYWYQQSLDQGLQFLIQYYNGEERAKGNILERFSAQQFPDLHSELNLSSLELGDSALYFCATSRDTGVGDTQYFGPGTRLTVL.